One T cell receptor (beta chain) is described in this entry. The record originates from a study of T cell clones after liver transplantation. TCRdb's copy holds only in-frame clones and misses some; the assay was immunoSEQ multiplex PCR. This sample has some 75,000 clones, with roughly 80% found just once. This material consisted of CD4+ T cells from blood, taken before liver transplant. The clonotype originates from a human donor who received a liver transplant.

The DNA for the CDR3 is TGTGCCAGCAGCCCCTCGGCCCCCATTGCGTTCAGAATCAGCCCCCAGCATTTT. Encoded protein: CASSPSAPIAFRISPQHF. The chain links TRBV28 to TRBJ1-5; D not resolved. Germline loops: CDR1 MDHEN, CDR2 SYDVKM. Trimming took 6 bases from V and 10 from J, leaving 31 bases between them. The CDR3 runs to 18 residues.